One sample yielded the 17 T cell receptor beta chains listed below, sequenced in a study of OX40 agonist ivuxolimab in advanced cancers. Receptor amplification or capture employed the immunoSEQ multiplex PCR assay. TCRdb limited this immuneACCESS table to in-frame rearrangements with V and J called. A share of clones is missing; checked studies link under half to unresolved V genes, and the rest is unexplained. This sample is represented by roughly 30,000 clones; roughly 89% of them were singletons. The ten largest account for roughly a third of the sample. The input for sequencing was CD4+ or CD8+ T cells sorted from blood, taken in a trial of the OX40 agonist ivuxolimab. Receptor source: an adult with an advanced solid tumor such as melanoma, head and neck, liver or kidney cancer.

As DNA, the CDR3 is TGTGCCAGCAGTTTATCGGGACAGGGGGGGGAGACCCAGTACTTC. It yields the protein CASSLSGQGGETQYF. The chain employs TRBV27 and TRBJ2-5; TRBD1 agrees at 11 bases. The CDR3 runs to 15 residues. The ends lost 0 bases at V and 5 bases at J; junction bases unmatched: 2. The germline gives CDR1 MNHEY, CDR2 SMNVEV (reference sequence).

The chain uses TRBV11-2 and TRBJ2-7, with TRBD1 as a possible D gene (5 bases). Germline values: CDR1 SGHAT, CDR2 FQNNGV. Between the trimmed V and J ends, which lost 1 base and 2 bases, there was a span of 9 bases. The CDR3 sequence is 14 residues long. The DNA of the CDR3 is TGTGCCAGCAGCTTAGGACAGCTCGCCTACGAGCAGTACTTC. Translation gives CASSLGQLAYEQYF. The entire variable domain, with the rest obtained from reference TRBV11-2 and TRBJ2-7, is as follows: EAGVAQSPRYKIIEKRQSVAFWCNPISGHATLYWYQQILGQGPKLLIQFQNNGVVDDSQLPKDRFSAERLKGVDSTLKIQPAKLEDSAVYLCASSLGQLAYEQYFGPGTRLTVT.

The chain links TRBV4-2 to TRBJ2-1, with TRBD2 identical over 12 bases. The CDR3 is made up of 17 amino acids. V dropped 4 bases and J dropped 4; count of bases not matched to a gene: 8. CDR1 is LGHNA and CDR2 is YNFKEQ in the germline V gene. The DNA for the CDR3 is TGTGCCAGCAGCCCGTCACTAGCGGGGGGAACATACAATGAGCAGTTCTTC. Its protein is CASSPSLAGGTYNEQFF.

The chain's CDR3 is CASSLLSTDTQYF. CDR3 coding DNA: TGTGCCAGCAGTTTACTCAGCACAGATACGCAGTATTTT. The J gene is TRBJ2-3, the V gene TRBV27; D is undetermined. V was trimmed by 2 bases and J by 0 bases, leaving 3 bases between them. The CDR3 loop spans 13 amino acids. Germline V lookup: CDR1 MNHEY, CDR2 SMNVEV (reference sequence).

The gene calls are TRBV7-9 and TRBJ2-3; possibly TRBD2 for D (5 bases). Germline V gene data show CDR1 as SEHNR and CDR2 as FQNEAQ (reference sequence). CDR3 length: 14 residues. Trimming stripped 2 bases from V and 1 base from J, with 7 bases between. In DNA, the CDR3 is TGTGCCAGCAGCTTAAACGGGGGCACAGATACGCAGTATTTT. Translating gives CASSLNGGTDTQYF.

This clone came up once. The CDR3 DNA is TGCAGTGCTAGGGGCAGCACTGAAGCTTTCTTT. Protein: CSARGSTEAFF. The V call is TRBV20-1, the J call TRBJ1-1; D not resolved. CDR3 length equals 11 residues. Trimming left V 3 bases short and J 4 bases short, with 6 bases between. Germline lookup yields CDR1 DFQATT and CDR2 SNEGSKA (reference sequence).

The gene calls are TRBV7-9 and TRBJ1-1, with TRBD1 matching 8 bases. With 5 bases clipped from V and 3 bases from J, the junction kept 2 bases outside the gene matches. This CDR3 has 13 residues. Looked up from germline, CDR1 is SEHNR and CDR2 is FQNEAQ (reference sequence). The CDR3 region is CASSADRDTEAFF. The CDR3 DNA reads as TGTGCCAGCAGCGCGGACAGGGACACTGAAGCTTTCTTT.

This chain connects TRBV29-1 to TRBJ2-5; 7 bases agree with TRBD1. J gave up 0 bases and V 6 bases, and 4 bases lay outside the gene matches. CDR1 SQVTM and CDR2 ANQGSEA come from the germline V gene. The CDR3 runs 13 residues. The CDR3, as DNA: TGCAGCGTCCCGGGACAGAACCAAGAGACCCAGTACTTC. It codes for CSVPGQNQETQYF.

The genes are TRBV9 and TRBJ2-3; the D call may be TRBD1 or TRBD2 (6 bases each). Trimming pared 0 bases from V and 6 bases from J, leaving 14 bases between. Looked up from germline, CDR1 is SGDLS and CDR2 is YYNGEE. This CDR3 has 15 residues. The CDR3 DNA reads as TGTGCCAGCAGCGTAGAATCGGAGGGGGAGGATACGCAGTATTTT. It yields the protein CASSVESEGEDTQYF. Looking up the rest from reference TRBV9 and TRBJ2-3 gives the full variable domain: DSGVTQTPKHLITATGQRVTLRCSPRSGDLSVYWYQQSLDQGLQFLIQYYNGEERAKGNILERFSAQQFPDLHSELNLSSLELGDSALYFCASSVESEGEDTQYFGPGTRLTVL.

The chain links TRBV19 to TRBJ1-2; tentative D call: TRBD1 (5 bases). The CDR3 has 15 residues. Germline V gene data show CDR1 as LNHDA and CDR2 as SQIVND (reference sequence). Trimming removed 3 bases from V and 0 bases from J, with 11 bases in between. CDR3 in DNA: TGTGCCAGTAGTATCGCGGGACCAGCTAACTATGGCTACACCTTC. Translation gives CASSIAGPANYGYTF.

This chain joins TRBV27 and TRBJ2-7; the D is unclear. The CDR3 has 17 amino acids. In germline, CDR1 is MNHEY, CDR2 SMNVEV (reference sequence). V shed 1 base and J shed 1 base, with 17 bases lying between them. CDR3 bases: TGTGCCAGCAGTTTATTGGACCCTGGCGGAACATCCTACGAGCAGTACTTC. It yields the protein CASSLLDPGGTSYEQYF.

The chain recombines TRBV30 with TRBJ2-1, with D hard to call. The germline V and J ends were trimmed by 1 base and 8 bases, with 6 bases remaining between them. Germline CDR1 is GTSNPN and CDR2 is SVGIG (reference sequence). This CDR3 has 11 residues. CDR3 residues: CAWSGAHEQFF. In DNA form, the CDR3 reads TGTGCCTGGAGTGGAGCGCATGAGCAGTTCTTC.

The V gene is TRBV9, the J gene TRBJ2-7; possible D gene TRBD2, 5 bases. The CDR3 runs to 13 residues. In germline, CDR1 is SGDLS, CDR2 YYNGEE. Trimming took 0 bases from V and 13 from J, leaving 17 bases between them. CDR3 region: CASSVGEKGPIYF. For the CDR3, the DNA is TGTGCCAGCAGCGTAGGGGAGAAGGGCCCAATTTACTTC.

This clone was picked up one time. The chain has TRBV7-2 and TRBJ2-2; D gene unclear. V dropped 6 bases and J dropped 3 bases, with 14 bases sitting between them. Germline-derived CDR1 and CDR2 are SGHTA and FQGNSA. This CDR3 is built from 15 residues. DNA for the CDR3: TGTGCCAGCAGATACTCCGTACTTGACACCGGGGAGCTGTTTTTT. It codes for CASRYSVLDTGELFF.

This clone appeared once. The chain carries TRBV7-9 and TRBJ2-3; D is uncertain. CDR3 length: 15 residues. Germline lookup yields CDR1 SEHNR and CDR2 FQNEAQ (reference sequence). With 3 bases removed from V and 2 bases from J, the gap between germline ends came to 12 bases. The CDR3 reads CASSLIPGTTDTQYF. The DNA for the CDR3 is TGTGCCAGCAGCTTGATCCCAGGAACCACAGATACGCAGTATTTT.

The J gene is TRBJ2-3, the V gene TRBV7-6; TRBD2 agrees at 14 bases. Germline lookup yields CDR1 SGHVS and CDR2 FNYEAQ. V trimming: 1 base; J trimming: 4 bases; junction bases outside the gene matches: 7. The CDR3 runs to 18 residues. DNA for the CDR3: TGTGCCAGCAGCTTAGGAGGGACTAGCGGGAGTGGGGCAGATACGCAGTATTTT. Protein sequence: CASSLGGTSGSGADTQYF.

This clone was detected only once. The V gene is TRBV9, the J gene TRBJ2-7, with 7 bases identical to TRBD1. The V and J ends lost 4 bases and 2 bases, in that order; junction bases with no gene match: 6. CDR3 length: 14 residues. CDR1 SGDLS and CDR2 YYNGEE come from the germline V gene. In DNA form, the CDR3 reads TGTGCCAGCAGCCCATGGGACAGCACCTACGAGCAGTACTTC. This codes for CASSPWDSTYEQYF.